The 12 T cell receptor beta chains listed next were all sequenced from one sample in a study of beta chain features in type 1 diabetes. Expressed TCRB transcripts were sequenced, since all the RNA that had been isolated was reverse transcribed. Assay: immunoSEQ multiplex PCR; the TCRdb copy retains only in-frame clones and omits some. The sample yields under 450,000 clones, approximately 15% seen once. Sequences were obtained from naive CD4+ T cells from blood. Receptor source: a man younger than 40 in good health.

This chain joins TRBV15 and TRBJ1-6, with D possibly TRBD1 on 6 matching bases. Trimming shortened V by 3 bases and J by 8 bases, and 14 bases separated the two germline ends. Germline assignment: CDR1 LNHNV and CDR2 YYDKDF (reference sequence). The length of the CDR3 is 15 residues. This chain's CDR3 is CATSRLTGSDSPLHF. The CDR3 DNA sequence: TGTGCCACCAGCAGGCTTACAGGGTCGGATTCACCCCTCCACTTT.

This clone was observed a handful of times. The chain couples TRBV15 to TRBJ2-3; D is ambiguous. CDR1 LNHNV and CDR2 YYDKDF come from the germline V gene (reference sequence). CDR3 length equals 14 residues. Trimming cost V 0 bases and J 1 base, with 5 bases left between them. CDR3 bases: TGTGCCACCAGCAGAGATAGGGGCACAGATACGCAGTATTTT. This gives the protein CATSRDRGTDTQYF.

This clone has just a few counts. The rearrangement joins TRBV5-1 to TRBJ2-3; no firm D call. Germline V gene lookup returns CDR1 SGHRS and CDR2 YFSETQ. Trimming took off 3 bases at V and 2 bases at J, with 13 bases between the two ends. This CDR3 has 15 amino acids. CDR3 loop: CASSSDSHPTDTQYF. CDR3 nucleotide sequence: TGCGCCAGCAGCTCGGATTCACACCCCACAGATACGCAGTATTTT.

This clone has just a few counts. The V gene is TRBV27, the J gene TRBJ2-2; 8 bases align to TRBD1. From germline, CDR1 is MNHEY and CDR2 SMNVEV (reference sequence). The junction had 9 bases not matched to a gene; V was cut back by 1 base and J by 5 bases. The CDR3 is 17 amino acids. The CDR3 DNA follows: TGTGCCAGCAGTTTATGGATTGGACAGGGAGTAACCGGGGAGCTGTTTTTT. Protein product: CASSLWIGQGVTGELFF.

The V call is TRBV30, the J call TRBJ1-3; no firm D call. V lost 5 bases to trimming and J lost 0 bases, with 8 bases between them. Germline V gives CDR1 GTSNPN, CDR2 SVGIG (reference sequence). CDR3 length equals 13 residues. The CDR3 coding sequence is TGTGCCTGGTCGGGGATCTCTGGAAACACCATATATTTT. It codes for CAWSGISGNTIYF.

This chain joins TRBV13 and TRBJ2-2; D is perhaps TRBD1 (5 bases). The germline V gene encodes CDR1 PRHDT and CDR2 FYEKMQ (reference sequence). CDR3 length: 15 amino acids. V was clipped by 3 bases and J by 4 bases, with 12 bases between them. In DNA, the CDR3 is TGTGCCAGCAGCTTGTTACAGGAGCTCACCGGGGAGCTGTTTTTT. It specifies CASSLLQELTGELFF.

In DNA, the CDR3 is TGCGCCAGCAGCCAACTGGGACTTCCTGCGGACTATGGCTACACCTTC. It yields the protein CASSQLGLPADYGYTF. V and J are TRBV4-1 and TRBJ1-2, with D perhaps matching TRBD1 (5 bases). The length of the CDR3 is 16 residues. The germline V gene has CDR1 MGHRA and CDR2 YSYEKL. V was pared by 2 bases and J by 3 bases, with 16 bases between.

The gene calls are TRBV23-1 and TRBJ1-5; the match to TRBD1 covers 7 bases. TRBV23-1 is treated as an ORF (open reading frame) with a function not yet certain. With V trimmed by 0 bases and J by 9 bases, 14 bases remained unmatched. This CDR3 spans 17 amino acids. This chain's CDR3 is CASSQSPIQGGIGPQHF. The DNA of the CDR3 is TGCGCCAGCAGTCAATCCCCGATCCAGGGGGGAATAGGGCCCCAGCATTTT.

The V call is TRBV5-6, the J call TRBJ1-1, with D possibly TRBD1 on 5 matching bases. The germline V gene has CDR1 SGHDT and CDR2 YYEEEE. V lost 0 bases to trimming and J lost 3 bases, with 18 bases between them. The CDR3 is 17 amino acids. CDR3 sequence reads: CASSLVPVVGTDTEAFF. CDR3 in DNA: TGTGCCAGCAGCTTGGTTCCGGTAGTGGGGACGGACACTGAAGCTTTCTTT.

This clone has a handful of counts. V gene TRBV30 combines with J gene TRBJ2-1, with TRBD2 matching over 7 bases. CDR1 and CDR2 (germline): GTSNPN, SVGIG (reference sequence). V lost 3 bases and J lost 2; bases outside the gene matches: 4. The CDR3 consists of 14 residues. The chain's CDR3 is CAWRRLAPYNEQFF. In DNA form, the CDR3 reads TGTGCCTGGAGGCGACTAGCACCCTACAATGAGCAGTTCTTC.

There are a few counts of this clone. This chain uses TRBV13 with TRBJ2-3, with a weak D call TRBD2 (5 bases). The CDR3 extends over 13 amino acids. Per the germline V gene, CDR1 is PRHDT and CDR2 is FYEKMQ (reference sequence). V shed 1 base and J shed 6 bases, with 8 bases lying between them. CDR3 DNA sequence: TGTGCCAGCAGCTTAGCTAGAGGGGATACGCAGTATTTT. Residues: CASSLARGDTQYF.

This clone turned up a few times. The V gene is TRBV5-1, the J gene TRBJ2-5; D is ambiguous. V shed 1 base and J shed 4 bases, with 11 bases lying between them. The V gene's germline CDR1 is SGHRS and CDR2 YFSETQ. CDR3 length: 14 amino acids. CDR3 region: CASSLSGFSETQYF. Written as DNA, the CDR3 is TGCGCCAGCAGCTTGAGTGGGTTTTCAGAGACCCAGTACTTC.